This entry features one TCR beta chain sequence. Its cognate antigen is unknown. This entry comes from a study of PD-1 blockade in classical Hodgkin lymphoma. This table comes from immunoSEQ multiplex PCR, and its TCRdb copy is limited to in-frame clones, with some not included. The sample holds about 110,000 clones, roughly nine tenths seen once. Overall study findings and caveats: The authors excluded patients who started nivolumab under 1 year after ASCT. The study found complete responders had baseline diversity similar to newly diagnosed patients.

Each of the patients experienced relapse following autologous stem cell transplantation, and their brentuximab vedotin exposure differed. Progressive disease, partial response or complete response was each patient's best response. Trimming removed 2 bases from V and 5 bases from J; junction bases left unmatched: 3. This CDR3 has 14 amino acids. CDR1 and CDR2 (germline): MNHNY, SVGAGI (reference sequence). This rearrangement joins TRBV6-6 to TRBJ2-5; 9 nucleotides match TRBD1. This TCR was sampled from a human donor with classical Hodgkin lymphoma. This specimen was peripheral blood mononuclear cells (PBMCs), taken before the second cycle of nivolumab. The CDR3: CASSYMDRGETQYF. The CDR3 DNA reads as TGTGCCAGCAGTTACATGGACAGGGGTGAGACCCAGTACTTC.